The clone carrying this T cell receptor beta chain was recorded many times. The antigen is not known. Diagnosis relied on clinical symptoms, serum thyroxine and TRAb, thyroid ultrasound and orbital computed tomography. The CDR3 sequence is 13 residues long. Germline values: CDR1 SGHRS, CDR2 YFSETQ. The V and J ends lost 0 bases and 3 bases respectively, with 7 bases between them. The data were obtained in a study of T cells in Graves' hyperthyroidism and ophthalmopathy. General observations from the study: The model's output predicted ophthalmopathy at a median of roughly 6 months prior to onset. The majority of expanded thyroid clonotypes above 0.001 also appeared in blood.

RNA transcripts were the template for amplifying TCR beta CDR3 regions. An initial round of RT-PCR targeting the TCR CDR3 relied on the HTBI primer set. TCRdb re-called the multiplex PCR reads with MiXCR, one entry per CDR3 protein. The top ten hold roughly 14% of the sample, which has some 250,000 distinct CDR3 sequences, 13% to 15% seen once. The receptor comes from a woman aged 40 to 50 with Graves' hyperthyroidism that later progressed to Graves' ophthalmopathy. The sequenced material came from blood. The V call is TRBV5-1, the J call TRBJ2-7; D call uncertain. Here the CDR3 DNA reads TGCGCCAGCAGCTTGGCTAACTTCTACGAGCAGTACTTC. This encodes CASSLANFYEQYF.